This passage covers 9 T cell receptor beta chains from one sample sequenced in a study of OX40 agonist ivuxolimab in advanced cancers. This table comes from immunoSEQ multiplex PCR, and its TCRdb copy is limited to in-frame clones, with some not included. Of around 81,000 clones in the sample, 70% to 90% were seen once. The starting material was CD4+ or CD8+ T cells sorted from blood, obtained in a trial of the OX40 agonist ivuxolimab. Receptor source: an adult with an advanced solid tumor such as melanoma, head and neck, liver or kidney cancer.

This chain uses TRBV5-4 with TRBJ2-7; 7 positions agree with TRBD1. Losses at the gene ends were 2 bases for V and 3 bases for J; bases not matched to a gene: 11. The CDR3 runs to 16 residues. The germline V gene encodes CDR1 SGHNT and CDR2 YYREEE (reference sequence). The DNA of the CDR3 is TGTGCCAGCAGCTTCAATCCCGGGACAGACAGCTACGAGCAGTACTTC. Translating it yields CASSFNPGTDSYEQYF.

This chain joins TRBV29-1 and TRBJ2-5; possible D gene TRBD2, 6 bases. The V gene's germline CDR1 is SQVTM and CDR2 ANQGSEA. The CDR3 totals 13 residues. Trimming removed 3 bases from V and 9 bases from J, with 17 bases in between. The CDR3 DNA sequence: TGCAGCGTTGATCCAGGGTTGGGGGAGGCCCAGTACTTC. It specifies CSVDPGLGEAQYF.

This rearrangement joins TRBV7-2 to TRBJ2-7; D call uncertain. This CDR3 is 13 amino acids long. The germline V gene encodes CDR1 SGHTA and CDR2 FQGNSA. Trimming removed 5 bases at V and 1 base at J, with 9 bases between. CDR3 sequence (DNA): TGTGCCAGCAGCGTTAGACGGTCCTACGAGCAGTACTTC. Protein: CASSVRRSYEQYF.

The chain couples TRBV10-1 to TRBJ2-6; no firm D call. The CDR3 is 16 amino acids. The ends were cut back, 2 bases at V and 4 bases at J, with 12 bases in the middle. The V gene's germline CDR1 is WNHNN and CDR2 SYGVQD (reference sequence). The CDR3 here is CASSELAPKGANVLTF. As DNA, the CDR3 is TGCGCCAGCAGTGAGCTGGCTCCTAAGGGGGCCAACGTCCTGACTTTC.

The CDR3 is CASSPRGGGGNVLTF. CDR3 nucleotides: TGTGCCAGCAGCCCCCGGGGAGGTGGAGGCAACGTCCTGACTTTC. The J gene is TRBJ2-6, the V gene TRBV5-6; a weak D match, TRBD2 (6 bases). Looked up from germline, CDR1 is SGHDT and CDR2 is YYEEEE. This CDR3 spans 15 amino acids. V lost 4 bases and J 9 bases, leaving 17 bases between the germline ends.

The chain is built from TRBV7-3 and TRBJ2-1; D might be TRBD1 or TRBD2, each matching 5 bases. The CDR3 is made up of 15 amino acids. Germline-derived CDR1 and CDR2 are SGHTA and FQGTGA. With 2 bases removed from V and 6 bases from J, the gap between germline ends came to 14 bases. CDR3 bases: TGTGCCAGCAGCTTATCCGGGACGGAAAGCAATGAGCAGTTCTTC. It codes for CASSLSGTESNEQFF.

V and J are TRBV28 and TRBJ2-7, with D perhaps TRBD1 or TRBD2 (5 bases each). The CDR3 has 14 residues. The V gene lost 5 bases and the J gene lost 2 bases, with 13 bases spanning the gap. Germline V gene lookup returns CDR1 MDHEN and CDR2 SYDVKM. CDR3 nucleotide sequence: TGTGCCAGCAGTGTCGGGACGGATCCCTACGAGCAGTACTTC. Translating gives CASSVGTDPYEQYF.

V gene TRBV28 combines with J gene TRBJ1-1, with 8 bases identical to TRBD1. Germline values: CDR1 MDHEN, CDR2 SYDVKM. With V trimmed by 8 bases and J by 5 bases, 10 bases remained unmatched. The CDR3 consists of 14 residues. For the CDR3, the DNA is TGTGCCAGCGAGACCCAGGGGGCGCGGACTGAAGCTTTCTTT. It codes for CASETQGARTEAFF.

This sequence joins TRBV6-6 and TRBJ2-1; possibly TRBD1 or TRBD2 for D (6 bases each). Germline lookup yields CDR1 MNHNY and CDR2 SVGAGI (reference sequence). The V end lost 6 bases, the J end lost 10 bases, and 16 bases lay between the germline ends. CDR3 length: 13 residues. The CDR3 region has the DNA TGTGCCAGCAGGGGGACAAGGGAGGTCGAGCAGTTCTTC. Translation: CASRGTREVEQFF.